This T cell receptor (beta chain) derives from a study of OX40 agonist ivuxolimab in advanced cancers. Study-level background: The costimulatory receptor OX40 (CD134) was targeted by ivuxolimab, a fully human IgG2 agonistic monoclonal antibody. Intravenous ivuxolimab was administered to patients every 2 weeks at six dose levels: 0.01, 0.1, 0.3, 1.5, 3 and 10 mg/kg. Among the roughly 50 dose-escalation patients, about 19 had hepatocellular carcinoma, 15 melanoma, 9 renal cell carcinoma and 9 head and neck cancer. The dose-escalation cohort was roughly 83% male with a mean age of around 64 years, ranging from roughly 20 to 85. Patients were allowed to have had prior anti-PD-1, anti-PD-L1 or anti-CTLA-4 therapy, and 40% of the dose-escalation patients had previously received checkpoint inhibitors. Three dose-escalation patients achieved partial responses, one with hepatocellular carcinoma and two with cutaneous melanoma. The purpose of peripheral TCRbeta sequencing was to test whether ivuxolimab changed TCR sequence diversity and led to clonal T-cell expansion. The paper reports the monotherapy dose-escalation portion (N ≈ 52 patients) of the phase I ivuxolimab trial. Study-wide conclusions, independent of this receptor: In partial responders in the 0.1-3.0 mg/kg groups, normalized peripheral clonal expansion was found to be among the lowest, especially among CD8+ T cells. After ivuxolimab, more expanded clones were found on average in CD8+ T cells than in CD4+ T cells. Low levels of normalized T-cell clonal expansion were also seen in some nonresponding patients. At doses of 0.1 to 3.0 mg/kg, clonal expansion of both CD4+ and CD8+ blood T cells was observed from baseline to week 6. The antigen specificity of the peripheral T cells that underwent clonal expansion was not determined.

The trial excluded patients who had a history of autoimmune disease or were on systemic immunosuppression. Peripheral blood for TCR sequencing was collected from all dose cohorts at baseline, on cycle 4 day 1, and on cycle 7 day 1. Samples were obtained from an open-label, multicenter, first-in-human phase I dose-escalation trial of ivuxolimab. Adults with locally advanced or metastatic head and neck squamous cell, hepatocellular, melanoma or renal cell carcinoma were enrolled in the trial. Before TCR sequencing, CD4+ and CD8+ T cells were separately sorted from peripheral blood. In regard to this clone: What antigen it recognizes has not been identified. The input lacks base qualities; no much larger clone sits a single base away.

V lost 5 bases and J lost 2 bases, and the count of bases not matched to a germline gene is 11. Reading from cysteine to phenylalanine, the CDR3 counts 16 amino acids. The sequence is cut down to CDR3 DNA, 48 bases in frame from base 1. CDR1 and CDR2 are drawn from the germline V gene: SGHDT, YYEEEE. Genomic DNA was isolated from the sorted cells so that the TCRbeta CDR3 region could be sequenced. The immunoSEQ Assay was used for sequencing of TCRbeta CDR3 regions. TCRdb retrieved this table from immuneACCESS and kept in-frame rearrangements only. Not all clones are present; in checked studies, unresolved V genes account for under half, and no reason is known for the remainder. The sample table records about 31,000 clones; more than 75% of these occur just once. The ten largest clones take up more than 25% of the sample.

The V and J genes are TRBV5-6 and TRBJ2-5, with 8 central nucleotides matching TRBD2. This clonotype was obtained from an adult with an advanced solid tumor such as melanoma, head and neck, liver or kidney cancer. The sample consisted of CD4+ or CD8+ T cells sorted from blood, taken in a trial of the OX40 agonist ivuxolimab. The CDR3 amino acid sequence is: CASRGSLGLGQETQYF. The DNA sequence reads TGTGCCAGCAGGGGTTCTCTGGGACTAGGACAAGAGACCCAGTACTTC.